The 32 T cell receptor beta chains reported below all come from one sample, sequenced in a study of control samples from healthy donors and cancer patients. Repertoires were generated with immunoSEQ multiplex PCR, while TCRdb's copy carries only in-frame clones and drops some. Of 90,000 to 140,000 clones listed, roughly 80% are singletons. Sequenced sample: blood. These receptors were obtained from a woman between 50 and 59 years old in good health.

The table lists this clone with a few counts. The V gene is TRBV9, the J gene TRBJ2-2; possible D gene TRBD1, 5 bases. CDR1 and CDR2 from the germline V gene are SGDLS and YYNGEE. Trimming pared 0 bases from V and 5 bases from J, leaving 8 bases between. CDR3 size: 14 residues. The DNA of the CDR3 is TGTGCCAGCAGCGTAGTACCAGGGACCGGGGAGCTGTTTTTT. This codes for CASSVVPGTGELFF.

This chain uses TRBV5-1 with TRBJ2-6; 7 bases line up with TRBD1. This CDR3 has 15 amino acids. Trimming at V came to 2 bases and at J to 2 bases, leaving 1 base not matched to a gene. From germline, CDR1 is SGHRS and CDR2 YFSETQ. CDR3 DNA: TGCGCCAGCAGCTTCGGGACAGCTGGGGCCAACGTCCTGACTTTC. It is translated as CASSFGTAGANVLTF.

The chain has TRBV30 and TRBJ2-7; 7 bases match TRBD1. Losses at the gene ends were 4 bases for V and 5 bases for J; bases not matched to a gene: 5. In germline, CDR1 is GTSNPN, CDR2 SVGIG (reference sequence). This CDR3 has 12 residues. The chain's CDR3 is CAWTIQGNEQYF. In nucleotides, the CDR3 is TGTGCCTGGACGATACAGGGGAACGAGCAGTACTTC.

The gene calls are TRBV14 and TRBJ2-3, with D possibly being TRBD1 (6 bases). Trimming pared 1 base from V and 11 bases from J, leaving 16 bases between. CDR1 is SGHDN, CDR2 FVKESK, per germline. This CDR3 region has 14 residues. CDR3: CASSQVRGPTGQYF. The CDR3 nucleotides are TGTGCCAGCAGCCAAGTGAGGGGCCCGACAGGGCAGTATTTT.

This chain joins TRBV29-1 and TRBJ1-1, with a possible D match to TRBD1 (5 bases). With 2 bases removed from V and 4 bases from J, the gap between germline ends came to 11 bases. The CDR3 extends over 13 amino acids. The germline gives CDR1 SQVTM, CDR2 ANQGSEA. The CDR3 spells CSVEPAGSTEAFF. CDR3 sequence (DNA): TGCAGCGTTGAACCTGCAGGGAGCACTGAAGCTTTCTTT.

This clone was detected a few times. The V call is TRBV7-9, the J call TRBJ1-1; D gene ambiguous. With 1 base removed from V and 3 bases from J, the gap between germline ends came to 12 bases. The CDR3 length is 15 residues. Germline assignment: CDR1 SEHNR and CDR2 FQNEAQ (reference sequence). CDR3: CASSLVSGRHTEAFF. In DNA, the CDR3 is TGTGCCAGCAGCTTAGTTTCGGGCAGGCACACTGAAGCTTTCTTT.

A few counts support this clone. DNA of the CDR3: TGTGCCAGCAGCTTCTATGAGGCCCTCTCCTACGAGCAGTACTTC. Protein product: CASSFYEALSYEQYF. The chain has TRBV5-5 and TRBJ2-7, with D unresolved. From germline, CDR1 is SGHKS and CDR2 YYEKEE (reference sequence). The V gene lost 2 bases and the J gene lost 0 bases, with 12 bases spanning the gap. CDR3 length equals 15 residues.

J is TRBJ2-2 and V is TRBV11-2; no clear D. The germline V and J ends were trimmed by 1 base and 0 bases, with 6 bases remaining between them. The length of the CDR3 is 15 residues. In germline, CDR1 is SGHAT, CDR2 FQNNGV. The CDR3 here is CASSLVTTNTGELFF. The CDR3 bases are TGTGCCAGCAGCTTAGTAACTACGAACACCGGGGAGCTGTTTTTT. Drawing the rest from reference TRBV11-2 and TRBJ2-2, the complete variable domain is EAGVAQSPRYKIIEKRQSVAFWCNPISGHATLYWYQQILGQGPKLLIQFQNNGVVDDSQLPKDRFSAERLKGVDSTLKIQPAKLEDSAVYLCASSLVTTNTGELFFGEGSRLTVL.

This chain links TRBV19 with TRBJ2-7; D is perhaps TRBD1 (5 bases). The CDR3 is made up of 15 amino acids. Germline lookup yields CDR1 LNHDA and CDR2 SQIVND (reference sequence). V dropped 5 bases and J dropped 0 bases, with 14 bases sitting between them. The CDR3 nucleotides are TGTGCCAGTAGTTTTGCAGCAGGGTCCTCCTACGAGCAGTACTTC. Translated: CASSFAAGSSYEQYF.

The V and J genes are TRBV18 and TRBJ2-7; D gene ambiguous. V lost 3 bases and J 3 bases, leaving 24 bases between the germline ends. This CDR3 is 18 amino acids long. CDR1 and CDR2 from the germline V gene are KGHSH and LQKENI. The CDR3 loop is CASSPPVSGSGWIYEQYF. In nucleotides, the CDR3 is TGTGCCAGCTCACCTCCAGTCTCCGGCTCCGGCTGGATCTACGAGCAGTACTTC.

The rearrangement uses TRBV7-2 and TRBJ1-1; tentatively, D is TRBD1 (6 bases). The CDR3 is 15 residues long. In germline, CDR1 is SGHTA, CDR2 FQGNSA. V lost 1 base and J 1 base, leaving 10 bases between the germline ends. CDR3: CASSLVGGSNTEAFF. CDR3 bases: TGTGCCAGCAGCTTAGTAGGGGGTTCGAACACTGAAGCTTTCTTT.

V and J are TRBV4-2 and TRBJ2-2, with D unclear. The CDR3 extends over 12 amino acids. Trimming shortened V by 5 bases and J by 0 bases, and 1 base separated the two germline ends. Germline CDR1 is LGHNA and CDR2 is YNFKEQ. As DNA, the CDR3 is TGTGCCAGCAGCACGAACACCGGGGAGCTGTTTTTT. It specifies CASSTNTGELFF.

V gene TRBV7-9 combines with J gene TRBJ1-5; D remains unclear. Germline V gene lookup returns CDR1 SEHNR and CDR2 FQNEAQ (reference sequence). V lost 3 bases and J 8 bases, leaving 8 bases between the germline ends. This CDR3 is 12 amino acids long. CDR3 in DNA: TGTGCCAGCAGCTTTAACGTGGAGCCCCAGCATTTT. It translates to CASSFNVEPQHF.

The chain is built from TRBV6-1 and TRBJ1-4, with 7 bases aligning to TRBD1. V lost 4 bases, J lost 7 bases, and 12 bases stayed unmatched. CDR3 length: 16 residues. Germline V gives CDR1 MNHNS, CDR2 SASEGT. This chain's CDR3 is CASSVHRQGDGEKLFF. The CDR3 DNA follows: TGTGCCAGCAGTGTTCACCGACAGGGAGACGGTGAAAAACTGTTTTTT.

The genes are TRBV19 and TRBJ1-4; 9 nucleotides line up with TRBD1. V lost 10 bases and J lost 4; bases outside the gene matches: 10. The germline V gene encodes CDR1 LNHDA and CDR2 SQIVND (reference sequence). This CDR3 contains 15 residues. This CDR3 reads CATADRGEINEKLFF. In DNA form, the CDR3 reads TGTGCCACCGCGGACAGGGGCGAAATTAATGAAAAACTGTTTTTT.

The J gene is TRBJ2-2, the V gene TRBV11-2; D might be TRBD2 (7 bases). Germline values: CDR1 SGHAT, CDR2 FQNNGV. The CDR3 runs to 16 residues. With 4 bases removed from V and 3 bases from J, the gap between germline ends came to 15 bases. The CDR3 loop is CASSSWGGRDTGELFF. DNA for the CDR3: TGTGCCAGCAGCTCCTGGGGGGGGCGTGACACCGGGGAGCTGTTTTTT.

The rearrangement uses TRBV5-5 and TRBJ1-1; 9 bases match TRBD1. The germline gives CDR1 SGHKS, CDR2 YYEKEE (reference sequence). The CDR3 covers 18 residues. V lost 3 bases to trimming and J lost 1 base; unmatched junction nucleotides: 13. As DNA, the CDR3 is TGTGCCAGCAGCTCTCTTTACCGGGACAGGGTCTCGAACACTGAAGCTTTCTTT. It is translated as CASSSLYRDRVSNTEAFF.

This chain joins TRBV24-1 and TRBJ1-2; D is undetermined. Germline assignment: CDR1 KGHDR and CDR2 SFDVKD. V gave up 4 bases and J gave up 2 bases, with 10 bases separating them. The length of the CDR3 is 14 residues. In DNA form, the CDR3 reads TGTGCCACCAGTGAGCATGGAAAGAACTATGGCTACACCTTC. This translates into CATSEHGKNYGYTF.

This chain uses TRBV24-1 with TRBJ2-3; no firm D call. From germline, CDR1 is KGHDR and CDR2 SFDVKD. The V gene lost 7 bases and the J gene lost 6 bases, with 16 bases spanning the gap. The CDR3 is made up of 14 amino acids. The CDR3 DNA reads TGTGCCACCAGCGGCACGGACCGGCGGGATACGCAGTATTTT. Translating gives CATSGTDRRDTQYF.

The table lists this clone with a few counts. This chain uses TRBV27 with TRBJ1-1; 7 bases fit TRBD1. Germline V gene data show CDR1 as MNHEY and CDR2 as SMNVEV (reference sequence). CDR3 length: 17 amino acids. Germline trimming cut 7 bases from V and 1 base from J; bases unmatched to any gene: 15. CDR3 sequence: CASTKWATGTENTEAFF. The DNA for the CDR3 is TGTGCCAGCACAAAATGGGCCACCGGGACAGAGAACACTGAAGCTTTCTTT.

This chain connects TRBV29-1 to TRBJ1-4; no firm D call. The CDR3 consists of 12 residues. Germline values: CDR1 SQVTM, CDR2 ANQGSEA. Trimming removed 4 bases from V and 0 bases from J, with 3 bases in between. The CDR3 DNA reads as TGCAGCGTTGGAGCAACTAATGAAAAACTGTTTTTT. Translation gives CSVGATNEKLFF.

V usage is TRBV25-1 and J usage is TRBJ1-6; D is ambiguous. The CDR3 has 13 amino acids. The V end lost 7 bases, the J end lost 7 bases, and 11 bases lay between the germline ends. The germline V gene has CDR1 MGHDK and CDR2 SYGVNS. This CDR3 is CASKTTHNSPLHF. CDR3 nucleotide sequence: TGTGCCAGCAAAACTACGCACAATTCACCCCTCCACTTT. Full variable domain (missing parts from reference TRBV25-1 and TRBJ1-6): EADIYQTPRYLVIGTGKKITLECSQTMGHDKMYWYQQDPGMELHLIHYSYGVNSTEKGDLSSESTVSRIRTEHFPLTLESARPSHTSQYLCASKTTHNSPLHFGNGTRLTVT.

The rearrangement joins TRBV18 to TRBJ1-6, with no clear D. Germline V gives CDR1 KGHSH, CDR2 LQKENI. The CDR3 spans 13 residues. Trimming left V 5 bases short and J 0 bases short, with 2 bases between. The CDR3 nucleotides read TGTGCCAGCTCATCCTCCTATAATTCACCCCTCCACTTT. Protein sequence: CASSSSYNSPLHF.

This clone was seen only a few times. The V and J genes are TRBV28 and TRBJ1-3; D is unclear. CDR1 MDHEN and CDR2 SYDVKM come from the germline V gene. CDR3 length: 15 residues. Trimming removed 7 bases from V and 4 bases from J, with 17 bases in between. The CDR3 protein is CASTNFAVRGNTIYF. As DNA, the CDR3 is TGTGCCAGCACCAACTTTGCGGTACGGGGAAACACCATATATTTT.

V usage is TRBV20-1 and J usage is TRBJ1-2; possibly TRBD1 for D (5 bases). The CDR3 runs to 11 residues. V was pared by 3 bases and J by 10 bases, with 12 bases between. Germline loops: CDR1 DFQATT, CDR2 SNEGSKA (reference sequence). CDR3 protein: CSARLPTDYTF. CDR3 sequence (DNA): TGCAGTGCTAGGCTTCCGACAGACTACACCTTC.

This clone was seen just once. The CDR3 spells CAISRQGADEQYF. CDR3 nucleotides: TGTGCCATCAGCAGACAGGGGGCGGACGAGCAGTACTTC. J is TRBJ2-7 and V is TRBV10-3; 10 nucleotides match TRBD1. Germline-derived CDR1 and CDR2 are ENHRY and SYGVKD. V was clipped by 6 bases and J by 5 bases; unmatched bases: 4. This CDR3 is built from 13 residues.

This clone occurred a few times. The chain is built from TRBV5-4 and TRBJ2-3; the match to TRBD1 covers 8 bases. The CDR3 length is 17 residues. Trimming took 4 bases from V and 1 from J; bases not matched to a gene: 11. Germline V gene lookup returns CDR1 SGHNT and CDR2 YYREEE (reference sequence). The CDR3 is CASSQDRVLNRTDTQYF. Here the CDR3 DNA reads TGTGCCAGCAGCCAGGACAGGGTATTAAACCGCACAGATACGCAGTATTTT.

The J gene is TRBJ2-7, the V gene TRBV5-6; D may be TRBD2 (5 bases). Germline V gives CDR1 SGHDT, CDR2 YYEEEE. CDR3 length: 15 residues. V was trimmed by 4 bases and J by 2 bases, leaving 16 bases between them. The CDR3 nucleotides are TGTGCCAGCAGCCCTGCGGGCCAAAAGGCCTACGAGCAGTACTTC. Translation gives CASSPAGQKAYEQYF.

This chain uses TRBV6-1 with TRBJ2-2, with a possible D match to TRBD1 (5 bases). From germline, CDR1 is MNHNS and CDR2 SASEGT. The CDR3 spans 13 residues. Trimming took off 2 bases at V and 7 bases at J, with 8 bases between the two ends. The CDR3 protein is CASSESQGGELFF. The CDR3 DNA reads as TGTGCCAGCAGTGAATCTCAGGGCGGGGAGCTGTTTTTT.

This sequence joins TRBV6-6 and TRBJ2-5, with no clear D. Germline V gives CDR1 MNHNY, CDR2 SVGAGI (reference sequence). This CDR3 spans 11 amino acids. Between the trimmed V and J ends, which lost 0 bases and 4 bases, there was a span of 0 bases. CDR3 loop: CASSYSETQYF. CDR3 nucleotide sequence: TGTGCCAGCAGTTACTCAGAGACCCAGTACTTC.

This clone has more than one count but fewer than ten. This chain uses TRBV14 with TRBJ1-2, with TRBD1 as a possible D gene (6 bases). Looked up from germline, CDR1 is SGHDN and CDR2 is FVKESK. This CDR3 comprises 15 residues. V was shortened by 4 bases and J by 7 bases, with 19 bases between the two germline ends. The chain's CDR3 is CASSRNSGGGSGYTF. The CDR3 bases are TGTGCCAGCAGCCGAAATTCGGGGGGGGGCTCTGGCTACACCTTC.

This chain connects TRBV6-1 to TRBJ1-1; no definite D call. V was cut by 0 bases and J by 6 bases, with 17 bases left in between. This CDR3 contains 16 residues. From germline, CDR1 is MNHNS and CDR2 SASEGT. The CDR3 loop is CASSEAAAGARAEAFF. CDR3 bases: TGTGCCAGCAGTGAAGCGGCCGCCGGAGCGCGAGCTGAAGCTTTCTTT.